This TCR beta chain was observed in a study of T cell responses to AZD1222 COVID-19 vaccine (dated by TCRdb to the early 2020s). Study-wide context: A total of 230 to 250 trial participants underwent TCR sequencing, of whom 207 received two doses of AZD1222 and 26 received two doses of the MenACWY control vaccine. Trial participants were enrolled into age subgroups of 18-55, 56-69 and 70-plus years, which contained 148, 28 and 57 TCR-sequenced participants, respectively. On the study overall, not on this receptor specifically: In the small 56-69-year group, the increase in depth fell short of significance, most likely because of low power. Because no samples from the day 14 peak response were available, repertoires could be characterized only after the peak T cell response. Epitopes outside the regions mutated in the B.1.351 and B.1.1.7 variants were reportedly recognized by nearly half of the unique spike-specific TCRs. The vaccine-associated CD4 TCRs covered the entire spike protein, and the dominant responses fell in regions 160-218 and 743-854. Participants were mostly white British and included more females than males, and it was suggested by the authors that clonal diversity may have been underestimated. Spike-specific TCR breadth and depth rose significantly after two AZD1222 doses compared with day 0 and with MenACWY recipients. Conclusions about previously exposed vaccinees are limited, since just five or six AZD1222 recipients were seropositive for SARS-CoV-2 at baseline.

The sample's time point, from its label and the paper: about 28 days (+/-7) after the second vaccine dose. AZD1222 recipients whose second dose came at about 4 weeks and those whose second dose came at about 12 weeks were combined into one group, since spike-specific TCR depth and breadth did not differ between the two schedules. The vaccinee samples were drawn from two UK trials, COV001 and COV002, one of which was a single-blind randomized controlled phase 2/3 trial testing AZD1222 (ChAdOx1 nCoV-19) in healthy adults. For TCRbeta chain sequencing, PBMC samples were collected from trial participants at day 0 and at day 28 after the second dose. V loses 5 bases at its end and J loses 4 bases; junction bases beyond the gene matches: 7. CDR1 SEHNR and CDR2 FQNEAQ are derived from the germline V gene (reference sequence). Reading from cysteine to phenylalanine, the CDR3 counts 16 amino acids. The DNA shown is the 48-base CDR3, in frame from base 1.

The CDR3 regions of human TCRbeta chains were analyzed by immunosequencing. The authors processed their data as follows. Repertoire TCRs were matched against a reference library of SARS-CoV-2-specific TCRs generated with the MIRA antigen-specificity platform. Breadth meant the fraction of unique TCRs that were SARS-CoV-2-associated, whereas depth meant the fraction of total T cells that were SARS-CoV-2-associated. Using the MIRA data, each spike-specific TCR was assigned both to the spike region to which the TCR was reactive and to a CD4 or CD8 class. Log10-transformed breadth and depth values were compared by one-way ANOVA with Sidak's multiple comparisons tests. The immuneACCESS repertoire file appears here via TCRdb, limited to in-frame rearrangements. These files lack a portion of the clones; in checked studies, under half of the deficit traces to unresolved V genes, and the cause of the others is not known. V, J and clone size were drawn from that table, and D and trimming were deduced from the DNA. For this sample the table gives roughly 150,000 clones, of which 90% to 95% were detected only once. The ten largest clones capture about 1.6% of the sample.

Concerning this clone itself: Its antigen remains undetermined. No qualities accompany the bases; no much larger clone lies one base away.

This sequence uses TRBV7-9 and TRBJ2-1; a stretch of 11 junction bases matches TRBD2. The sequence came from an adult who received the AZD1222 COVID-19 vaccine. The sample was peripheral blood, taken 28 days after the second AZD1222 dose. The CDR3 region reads CASSISGRALYNEQFF. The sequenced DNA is TGTGCCAGCAGCATTAGCGGGAGGGCCCTATACAATGAGCAGTTCTTC.